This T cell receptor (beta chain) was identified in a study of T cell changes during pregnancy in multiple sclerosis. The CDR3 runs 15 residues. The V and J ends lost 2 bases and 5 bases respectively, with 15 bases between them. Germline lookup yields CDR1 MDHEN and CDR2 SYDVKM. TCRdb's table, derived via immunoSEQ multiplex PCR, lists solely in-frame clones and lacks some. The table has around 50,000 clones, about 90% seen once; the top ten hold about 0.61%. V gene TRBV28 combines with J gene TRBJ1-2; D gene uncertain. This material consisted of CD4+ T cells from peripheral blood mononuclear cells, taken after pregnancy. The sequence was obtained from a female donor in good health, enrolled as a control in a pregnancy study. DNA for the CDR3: TGTGCCAGCAGTTTACCGGGAGGGATAGGGTATGGCTACACCTTC. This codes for CASSLPGGIGYGYTF.